A selection of T cell receptor beta chains follows, all from one sample in a study of blood T cells in healthy people across ages. TCRdb re-derived calls from the 5' RACE reads in MiXCR, one entry per CDR3 protein. The sample yields roughly 1.5 million distinct CDR3 sequences, roughly 43% seen once. The sequencing sample was made of blood. These TCRs come from a woman under 30 in good health. CDR3s include the opening cysteine and the closing phenylalanine or tryptophan. D genes are given only for firm matches.

CDR3aa,v_gene,j_gene,d_gene
CASSLAPGAVRQPQHF,TRBV5-5,TRBJ1-5,NA
CASSLTLAGNHEQFF,TRBV7-3,TRBJ2-1,TRBD2
CASSSPRTRATQYF,TRBV12-3/TRBV12-4,TRBJ2-5,NA
CSARGHSGTDTQYF,TRBV20-1,TRBJ2-3,NA
CASRLPQETQYF,TRBV6-2/TRBV6-3,TRBJ2-5,NA
CSATPGTSVNNEQFF,TRBV20-1,TRBJ2-1,TRBD2
CASSSLTGTDTQYF,TRBV6-6,TRBJ2-3,TRBD1
CASSQDRGGYNEKLFF,TRBV4-3,TRBJ1-4,NA
CSVSSGRGEQFF,TRBV29-1,TRBJ2-1,TRBD2
CASRTETNYGYTF,TRBV6-1,TRBJ1-2,NA
CSARGSTSTDTQYF,TRBV20-1,TRBJ2-3,NA
CASSPTGSQETQYF,TRBV18,TRBJ2-5,NA
CATSIQGGNQPQHF,TRBV24-1,TRBJ1-5,NA
CSASPGVSGNTIYF,TRBV20-1,TRBJ1-3,NA
CSVLGHPYEQYF,TRBV29-1,TRBJ2-7,NA
CSTHVLGISYNEQFF,TRBV20-1,TRBJ2-1,NA
CASSRGNNSPLHF,TRBV5-1,TRBJ1-6,NA
CASSYARASGRTYEQYF,TRBV6-5,TRBJ2-7,TRBD2
CASSHLNNSPLHF,TRBV6-5,TRBJ1-6,NA
CATSRDSVREQFF,TRBV15,TRBJ2-1,NA
CASSLLLAGREQFF,TRBV5-1,TRBJ2-1,TRBD2
CASSYTDRSSYEQYF,TRBV6-6,TRBJ2-7,TRBD1
CASSVPPDGYTF,TRBV9,TRBJ1-2,NA
CSALLAGNYNEQFF,TRBV20-1,TRBJ2-1,TRBD2
CASSLAGRAVLPYEQYF,TRBV12-3/TRBV12-4,TRBJ2-7,NA
CALERGDTQYF,TRBV7-7,TRBJ2-3,TRBD2
CASSVEAGGADGYTF,TRBV9,TRBJ1-2,TRBD1
CSAKPLFSEVYEQYF,TRBV20-1,TRBJ2-7,NA
CASGLSGSDTQYF,TRBV12-3/TRBV12-4,TRBJ2-3,TRBD2
CSVEGATVEAFF,TRBV29-1,TRBJ1-1,NA
CSVEDPTGIHEQYF,TRBV29-1,TRBJ2-7,NA
CASSVGTSGSNEQFF,TRBV9,TRBJ2-1,TRBD2